The 18 T cell receptor beta chains reported below all come from one sample, sequenced in a study of preoperative IRX-2 immunotherapy in early breast cancer. The treatment: preoperative locoregional IRX-2 cytokine immunotherapy. Assay used: immunoSEQ multiplex PCR; TCRdb lists only in-frame clones, some missing. The data show approximately 100,000 clones, about nine tenths seen once. The material was tumor tissue, obtained after IRX-2 immunotherapy. The receptors here all came from a human donor with breast cancer.

The V gene is TRBV19, the J gene TRBJ2-7, with a weak D call TRBD2 (5 bases). This CDR3 contains 13 residues. Germline CDR1 is LNHDA and CDR2 is SQIVND (reference sequence). The ends were cut back, 6 bases at V and 3 bases at J, with 12 bases in the middle. The CDR3 here is CASRKAASYEQYF. DNA for the CDR3: TGTGCCAGTAGAAAAGCGGCAAGCTACGAGCAGTACTTC.

The chain has TRBV6-8 and TRBJ2-2; D is unclear. Germline CDR1 reads MNHGY; CDR2 reads SAAAGT. The CDR3 covers 13 residues. The V gene lost 6 bases and the J gene lost 6 bases, with 11 bases spanning the gap. CDR3 nucleotides: TGTGCCAGCAGGGGGTCTGATTCCGGGGAGCTGTTTTTT. It yields the protein CASRGSDSGELFF.

The chain links TRBV19 to TRBJ1-2; D is uncertain. V was trimmed by 7 bases and J by 4 bases, leaving 16 bases between them. Germline CDR1 reads LNHDA; CDR2 reads SQIVND (reference sequence). This CDR3 has 14 amino acids. The CDR3 DNA reads as TGTGCCAGTATCCCCGGCCCTACCGCCTATGGCTACACCTTC. This sequence encodes CASIPGPTAYGYTF.

The count of this clone is one. The chain uses TRBV15 and TRBJ2-7; D is possibly TRBD1 (5 bases). CDR3 size: 16 residues. CDR1 and CDR2 (germline): LNHNV, YYDKDF (reference sequence). Trimming took off 1 base at V and 0 bases at J, with 13 bases between the two ends. The CDR3 is CATSRGVGVSSYEQYF. CDR3 DNA: TGTGCCACCAGCAGAGGTGTAGGGGTAAGCTCCTACGAGCAGTACTTC.

This chain connects TRBV5-1 to TRBJ2-1; D is uncertain. This CDR3 spans 14 amino acids. Per germline, CDR1 SGHRS and CDR2 YFSETQ. The germline V and J ends were trimmed by 0 bases and 7 bases, with 11 bases remaining between them. The CDR3 DNA reads TGCGCCAGCAGCTTGGCGGCCAGTTTAAATGAGCAGTTCTTC. It encodes CASSLAASLNEQFF.

The chain uses TRBV7-5 and TRBJ1-2. TRBV7-5 is a listed pseudogene. The CDR3 consists of 15 residues. The CDR3 here is CASSLEGSRGDGYTF. The CDR3 DNA is TGTGCCAGCAGCTTGGAAGGATCGCGGGGTGATGGCTACACCTTC.

This rearrangement joins TRBV19 to TRBJ2-2; TRBD2 matches at 8 bases. Germline values: CDR1 LNHDA, CDR2 SQIVND (reference sequence). The length of the CDR3 is 16 residues. Trimming took 10 bases from V and 0 from J; bases not matched to a gene: 10. CDR3 region: CATQLTGGPNTGELFF. CDR3 bases: TGTGCCACCCAATTGACGGGGGGGCCGAACACCGGGGAGCTGTTTTTT.

V and J are TRBV7-1 and TRBJ2-2; D ambiguous. TRBV7-1 is an open reading frame, and its role is uncertain. Trimming stripped 4 bases from V and 0 bases from J, with 12 bases between. CDR3 size: 16 residues. The CDR3 reads CASSLGGRSNTGELFF. The DNA of the CDR3 is TGTGCCAGCAGCTTGGGCGGACGTTCGAACACCGGGGAGCTGTTTTTT.

The chain combines TRBV28 with TRBJ1-2; a weak D match, TRBD1 (5 bases). CDR1 is MDHEN and CDR2 is SYDVKM in the germline V gene. With 4 bases removed from V and 0 bases from J, the gap between germline ends came to 12 bases. The CDR3 length is 15 residues. CDR3 nucleotides: TGTGCCAGCAGTTCCAGAGGGGCACCTAACTATGGCTACACCTTC. Its protein product is CASSSRGAPNYGYTF.

The chain is built from TRBV29-1 and TRBJ2-7; D unresolved. Trimming cost V 2 bases and J 7 bases, with 18 bases left between them. The CDR3 length is 14 residues. Germline V gene sequence: CDR1 SQVTM, CDR2 ANQGSEA. The CDR3 is CSVESGLGSQEQYF. The DNA for the CDR3 is TGCAGCGTTGAATCTGGGTTGGGCAGCCAGGAGCAGTACTTC.

The rearrangement joins TRBV5-1 to TRBJ2-7; 12 bases are a match to TRBD2. V lost 4 bases to trimming and J lost 0 bases; unmatched junction nucleotides: 8. Germline loops: CDR1 SGHRS, CDR2 YFSETQ. There are 17 residues in the CDR3. Here the CDR3 DNA reads TGCGCCAGCAGCCCGGGACTAGCGGGCCTACACTCCTACGAGCAGTACTTC. Amino acid sequence: CASSPGLAGLHSYEQYF.

In this sample, this clone turned up a few times. V usage is TRBV18 and J usage is TRBJ2-7, with 9 positions matching TRBD2. V lost 3 bases, J lost 2 bases, and 8 bases stayed unmatched. Germline-derived CDR1 and CDR2 are KGHSH and LQKENI. The CDR3 contains 16 residues. The CDR3 is CASSPTAGGGTYEQYF. The CDR3 region has the DNA TGTGCCAGCTCACCCACAGCGGGAGGAGGAACCTACGAGCAGTACTTC.

The count of this clone is one. The chain recombines TRBV30 with TRBJ2-7; D unresolved. The V gene's germline CDR1 is GTSNPN and CDR2 SVGIG (reference sequence). The V and J ends lost 1 base and 4 bases respectively, with 8 bases between them. The CDR3 runs 12 residues. CDR3 nucleotide sequence: TGTGCCTGGAGTGGATTGGGATACGAGCAGTACTTC. It yields the protein CAWSGLGYEQYF.

A single count supports this clone. This sequence joins TRBV11-3 and TRBJ2-3, with D possibly TRBD1 on 6 matching bases. The CDR3 is made up of 16 amino acids. Per the germline V gene, CDR1 is SGHNT and CDR2 is YENEEA. The germline V and J ends were trimmed by 5 bases and 1 base, with 16 bases remaining between them. CDR3 region: CASSGTGSLGTDTQYF. The DNA of the CDR3 is TGTGCCAGCAGCGGCACAGGGTCCTTGGGCACAGATACGCAGTATTTT.

The DNA for the CDR3 is TGTGCCAGCAACCCGACAGGGGTGAGGACTGAAGCTTTCTTT. Protein: CASNPTGVRTEAFF. The gene calls are TRBV2 and TRBJ1-1, with TRBD1 matching 8 bases. This CDR3 spans 14 amino acids. V was clipped by 7 bases and J by 5 bases; unmatched bases: 9. Germline CDR1 SNHLY, CDR2 FYNNEI.

This sequence joins TRBV6-8 and TRBJ2-7; weak D call: TRBD2 (5 bases). Germline V CDR1 and CDR2: MNHGY, SAAAGT. Trimming pared 6 bases from V and 5 bases from J, leaving 17 bases between. This CDR3 is built from 14 residues. The CDR3 reads CASSHERVRHEQYF. Written as DNA, the CDR3 is TGTGCCAGCAGCCACGAGAGGGTTAGGCACGAGCAGTACTTC.

V usage is TRBV6-8 and J usage is TRBJ2-5; possible D gene TRBD2, 5 bases. The germline V and J ends were trimmed by 6 bases and 1 base, with 12 bases remaining between them. The CDR3 has 14 amino acids. CDR1 and CDR2 from the germline V gene are MNHGY and SAAAGT. As DNA, the CDR3 is TGTGCCAGCAGCAGAGGGCGGCCCCAAGAGACCCAGTACTTC. Translating gives CASSRGRPQETQYF.

The chain combines TRBV29-1 with TRBJ2-7; D is unclear. This CDR3 spans 14 amino acids. CDR1 is SQVTM, CDR2 ANQGSEA, per germline. V lost 2 bases to trimming and J lost 6 bases, with 17 bases between them. CDR3 sequence reads: CSVERHGRSREQYF. DNA for the CDR3: TGCAGCGTTGAAAGGCATGGGCGGAGCCGCGAGCAGTACTTC.